A selection of T cell receptor beta chains follows, all from one sample in a study of OX40 agonist ivuxolimab in advanced cancers. The assay was immunoSEQ multiplex PCR, and TCRdb's table has in-frame clones only and misses some. The table lists about 54,000 clones, 91% of them singletons, with 8.7% in the top ten. The starting material was CD4+ or CD8+ T cells sorted from blood, obtained in a trial of the OX40 agonist ivuxolimab. All receptors come from an adult with an advanced solid tumor such as melanoma, head and neck, liver or kidney cancer. The CDR3 runs from the conserved cysteine through the conserved F or W. The D gene is left open where the match is weak. Clone sizes are given selectively: once, few, many, or a class where the clone is expanded.

j_gene	v_gene	abundance	d_gene	CDR3nt	CDR3aa
TRBJ1-1	TRBV9	NA	TRBD1	TGTGCCAGCAGCGACCCCCCCGGGACAGGGGTGGCCACTGAAGCTTTCTTT	CASSDPPGTGVATEAFF
TRBJ2-7	TRBV4-1	NA	TRBD2	TGCGCCAGCAGCCAAGATGGCGGGAGGTTTGTCTACGAGCAGTACTTC	CASSQDGGRFVYEQYF
TRBJ1-1	TRBV30	few	NA	TGTGCCTGGACAGGGGCTCTGTTTGAAGCTTTCTTT	CAWTGALFEAFF
TRBJ1-1	TRBV14	NA	NA	TGTGCCAGCAGCCAAGAGAGGGGACTGTTGAACACTGAAGCTTTCTTT	CASSQERGLLNTEAFF
TRBJ2-7	TRBV7-9	NA	TRBD2	TGTGCCAGCAGCTTAGCCGGGGGGGTACGCGAGCAGTACTTC	CASSLAGGVREQYF
TRBJ1-5	TRBV4-3	NA	NA	TGCGCCAGCAGCCAAGATGCAGGGTTCGGACCCCAGCATTTT	CASSQDAGFGPQHF
TRBJ1-5	TRBV19	NA	NA	TGTGCCAGTAGTATGGCCCAGGTCGTTAGCAATCAGCCCCAACATTTT	CASSMAQVVSNQPQHF
TRBJ2-7	TRBV5-6	once	NA	TGTGCCAGCAGCACCGGGACAAGCTCCTACGAGCAGTACTTC	CASSTGTSSYEQYF
TRBJ1-1	TRBV11-2	NA	NA	TGTGCCAGCAGCCTTCGGGACTTAAAGACTGAAGCTTTCTTT	CASSLRDLKTEAFF
TRBJ2-5	TRBV6-1	NA	NA	TGTGCCAGCAGTGAAGGGGGGTTCCAAGAGACCCAGTACTTC	CASSEGGFQETQYF
TRBJ2-1	TRBV11-2	NA	TRBD2	TGTGCCAGCAGCTTATTCTCGACTAGCGGATACAATGAGCAGTTCTTC	CASSLFSTSGYNEQFF
TRBJ2-7	TRBV14	NA	NA	TGTGCCAGCAGCACAACAATCCGGGGGTCTACTTACGAGCAGTACTTC	CASSTTIRGSTYEQYF
TRBJ2-1	TRBV29-1	NA	NA	TGCAGCGTCGCATGGGGGGAGCAGTTCTTC	CSVAWGEQFF
TRBJ1-2	TRBV27	NA	NA	TGTGCCAGCAGTTTCGGGTCCCCCAACTATGGCTACACCTTC	CASSFGSPNYGYTF
TRBJ2-3	TRBV11-1	NA	TRBD2	TGTGCCAGCAGCTCTTCCTCTTTAGCGGGGGCAACAGATACGCAGTATTTT	CASSSSSLAGATDTQYF
TRBJ1-1	TRBV7-2	NA	TRBD1	TGTGCCAGCAGCCTAGAGACAGGGCAAACTGAAGCTTTCTTT	CASSLETGQTEAFF
TRBJ2-5	TRBV11-3	NA	NA	TGTGCCAGCAGCTCAGGGTACCAAGAGACCCAGTACTTC	CASSSGYQETQYF
TRBJ2-7	TRBV19	NA	NA	TGTGCCAGTAGTATAGGTCCAGTCTCCTACGAGCAGTACTTC	CASSIGPVSYEQYF
TRBJ2-7	TRBV27	NA	NA	TGTGCCAGCAGCCCCAGTTGGAGCTCCTACGAGCAGTACTTC	CASSPSWSSYEQYF
TRBJ1-5	TRBV7-9	NA	NA	TGTGCCAGCAGCTTATTCACGGGTAGCAATCAGCCCCAGCATTTT	CASSLFTGSNQPQHF
TRBJ2-1	TRBV6-1	NA	TRBD2	TGTGCCAGCAGTGAAAGGGTGGTAGCGGGGGTTAATGAGCAGTTCTTC	CASSERVVAGVNEQFF
TRBJ2-2	TRBV18	NA	NA	TGTGCCAGCTCACCACCAGGGTTACCGGAGGAGCTGTTTTTT	CASSPPGLPEELFF
TRBJ2-1	TRBV5-5	NA	NA	TGTGCCAGCTACTATTCGGGGGACAACAATGAGCAGTTCTTC	CASYYSGDNNEQFF
TRBJ1-6	TRBV6-1	few	NA	TGTGCCAGCAGTGAAGTAACGGCAATTGGTTCACCCCTCCACTTT	CASSEVTAIGSPLHF
TRBJ2-5	TRBV7-3	few	NA	TGTGCCAGCAGCTTATCCCCCGCATCAATATGGGAGACCCAGTACTTC	CASSLSPASIWETQYF
TRBJ2-7	TRBV28	NA	NA	TGTGCCAGCAGTTTATCCGGGGATCGATACGAGCAGTACTTC	CASSLSGDRYEQYF
TRBJ1-1	TRBV27	NA	NA	TGTGCCAGCAGTTTATTTAGGGGGACTGAAGCTTTCTTT	CASSLFRGTEAFF
TRBJ2-7	TRBV4-1	NA	TRBD1	TGCGCCAGCAGCCAAGTGGGGACAGTTTACGAGCAGTACTTC	CASSQVGTVYEQYF
TRBJ2-1	TRBV7-8	NA	NA	TGTGCCAGCAGCTCAGGGGAGTTTCGTTTGGATGAGCAGTTCTTC	CASSSGEFRLDEQFF
TRBJ1-6	TRBV7-8	few	NA	TGTGCCAGCAGCTTAGTTAGGGCGGCCCTCCACTTT	CASSLVRAALHF
TRBJ2-2	TRBV10-3	NA	TRBD2	TGTGCCATCAGTGACGAAGCGGGAGTGAACACCGGGGAGCTGTTTTTT	CAISDEAGVNTGELFF
TRBJ2-7	TRBV15	NA	TRBD2	TGTGCCACCAGCAGAGACCAGGGAGGGGAGCAGTACTTC	CATSRDQGGEQYF
TRBJ2-5	TRBV30	NA	TRBD1	TGTGCCTGGAGTATGGGAGAGGGGGCCTGGGAGACCCAGTACTTC	CAWSMGEGAWETQYF
TRBJ2-7	TRBV7-9	once	NA	TGTGCCAGCAGCTTACTAGTAGACGAGCAGTACTTC	CASSLLVDEQYF
TRBJ2-6	TRBV29-1	NA	TRBD1	TGCAGCGTTTACGACCGGGACAGCCAATGGGTCCCCTCTGGGGCCAACGTCCTGACTTTC	CSVYDRDSQWVPSGANVLTF
TRBJ2-7	TRBV27	NA	TRBD1	TGTGCCAGCAGTTGGACAGGGTCCTACGAGCAGTACTTC	CASSWTGSYEQYF
TRBJ1-1	TRBV2	NA	NA	TGTGCCAGCAGTGGGTCAGCCGAGAGCGCCTCCTCGAACACTGAAGCTTTCTTT	CASSGSAESASSNTEAFF
TRBJ1-1	TRBV19	NA	NA	TGTGCCAGTAGTTTCGGGACAGAAGCTTTCTTT	CASSFGTEAFF
TRBJ2-2	TRBV2	NA	NA	TGTGCCAGCAGTGAAGCGCGGAGTCGGGGACTCGCGAACACCGGGGAGCTGTTTTTT	CASSEARSRGLANTGELFF
TRBJ2-7	TRBV30	NA	NA	TGTGCCTGGAGGGGGGTCAGCTACGAGCAGTACTTC	CAWRGVSYEQYF
TRBJ1-1	TRBV28	NA	NA	TGTGCCACCCTGCAGTCCTGGAACACTGAAGCTTTCTTT	CATLQSWNTEAFF
TRBJ2-1	TRBV11-2	NA	TRBD2	TGTGCCAGCAGCTTACTAGCGGGAGGTCGGGAGCAGTTCTTC	CASSLLAGGREQFF
TRBJ1-2	TRBV10-3	NA	NA	TGTGCCATCAGTGAAGGGGGAAAACTAACTAATCTCTATGGCTACACCTTC	CAISEGGKLTNLYGYTF
TRBJ2-2	TRBV11-2	NA	TRBD2	TGTGCCAGCAGCGATCGACTAGCGGAGTGGTCCGGGGAGCTGTTTTTT	CASSDRLAEWSGELFF
TRBJ1-1	TRBV13	NA	NA	TGTGCCAGCAGCTTAAGTAAGGGTCCGGGAACTGAAGCTTTCTTT	CASSLSKGPGTEAFF
TRBJ2-1	TRBV7-3	NA	NA	TGTGCCAGCAGCTCCGGATCCGAGCAGTTCTTC	CASSSGSEQFF
TRBJ2-3	TRBV19	NA	TRBD2	TGTGCCAGTAGCCTAGCGGGGGGGCTCCCAGATACGCAGTATTTT	CASSLAGGLPDTQYF
TRBJ2-1	TRBV18	NA	TRBD2	TGTGCCAGCTCTCCTCTAGCGGGAGACGATGAGCAGTTCTTC	CASSPLAGDDEQFF
TRBJ1-1	TRBV10-3	NA	TRBD1	TGTGCCATCAGTGGCGCAGGGGGGAACACTGAAGCTTTCTTT	CAISGAGGNTEAFF
TRBJ2-5	TRBV30	NA	NA	TGTGCCTGGAGCCTACTAGACTACCTCCAAGAGACCCAGTACTTC	CAWSLLDYLQETQYF
TRBJ2-3	TRBV11-2	NA	NA	TGTGCCAGCAGCTTAGACCGACAGAGCACAGATACGCAGTATTTT	CASSLDRQSTDTQYF
TRBJ2-6	TRBV6-5	NA	NA	TGTGCCAGCAGTTACTCTGTAGTGGGGGCCAACGTCCTGACTTTC	CASSYSVVGANVLTF
TRBJ1-5	TRBV4-1	NA	NA	TGCGCCAGCAGCCAGAACCCGGGACTGACCAATCAGCCCCAGCATTTT	CASSQNPGLTNQPQHF
TRBJ1-5	TRBV7-9	few	NA	TGTGCCAGCAGCTCTCAGGGGTATAGCAATCAGCCCCAGCATTTT	CASSSQGYSNQPQHF
TRBJ2-1	TRBV14	NA	TRBD1	TGTGCCAGCAGCCAAGAAGCTTGGGACAGGGGCGCTAACAATGAGCAGTTCTTC	CASSQEAWDRGANNEQFF
TRBJ2-5	TRBV7-9	NA	NA	TGTGCCAGCAGCCCCCCGACGGGCCAAGAGACCCAGTACTTC	CASSPPTGQETQYF
TRBJ1-1	TRBV9	NA	TRBD1	TGTGCCAGCAGCTCTGGACAGGGGGCGGTGAACACTGAAGCTTTCTTT	CASSSGQGAVNTEAFF